This passage covers 5 T cell receptor beta chains from one sample sequenced in a study of cytomegalovirus exposure and HLA in healthy donors. Primers: 60 Vbeta forward and 13 Jbeta reverse. Sequenced by immunoSEQ multiplex PCR; TCRdb stores in-frame clones only, minus some. The sample lists some 170,000 clones, about three quarters occurring once. The sample comprised PBMCs. The receptors originated from a man aged 35 to 55 in good health and CMV-seropositive.

As to this clone: Different DNA sequences within this sample yield the same CDR3. The rearrangement joins TRBV19 to TRBJ1-2; no firm D call. Trimming removed 3 bases from V and 4 bases from J, with 9 bases in between. CDR1 and CDR2 from the germline V gene are LNHDA and SQIVND (reference sequence). The CDR3 is made up of 13 amino acids. In nucleotides, the CDR3 is TGTGCCAGTAGTATTGAAGAGTCCTATGGCTACACCTTC. It is translated as CASSIEESYGYTF.

The chain recombines TRBV9 with TRBJ2-7; TRBD2 is a possible D gene (5 bases). The germline V gene encodes CDR1 SGDLS and CDR2 YYNGEE. There are 14 residues in the CDR3. With 1 base removed from V and 3 bases from J, the gap between germline ends came to 11 bases. CDR3 protein: CASSVMAGNYEQYF. Written as DNA, the CDR3 is TGTGCCAGCAGCGTAATGGCGGGCAACTACGAGCAGTACTTC.

The rearrangement joins TRBV6-1 to TRBJ2-7; 7 nucleotides match TRBD1. V was clipped by 7 bases and J by 2 bases; unmatched bases: 11. The CDR3 sequence is 15 residues long. Per germline, CDR1 MNHNS and CDR2 SASEGT. The CDR3 DNA follows: TGTGCCAGCATCGGACCGGGACAGAAAACCTACGAGCAGTACTTC. Translation gives CASIGPGQKTYEQYF.

This clone appeared a single time. The V call is TRBV5-1, the J call TRBJ2-2, with D perhaps matching TRBD1 (7 bases). The CDR3 runs 15 residues. Deletions cut 3 bases from V and 2 bases from J, with 11 bases between. Germline loops: CDR1 SGHRS, CDR2 YFSETQ. The CDR3 DNA sequence: TGCGCCAGCAGCTCGACAGGGACTAACACCGGGGAGCTGTTTTTT. It codes for CASSSTGTNTGELFF. Full variable domain (missing parts from reference TRBV5-1 and TRBJ2-2): KAGVTQTPRYLIKTRGQQVTLSCSPISGHRSVSWYQQTPGQGLQFLFEYFSETQRNKGNFPGRFSGRQFSNSRSEMNVSTLELGDSALYLCASSSTGTNTGELFFGEGSRLTVL.

The rearrangement uses TRBV19 and TRBJ1-1; possible D gene TRBD1, 6 bases. Germline V CDR1 and CDR2: LNHDA, SQIVND (reference sequence). Trimming removed 6 bases from V and 1 base from J, with 24 bases in between. The CDR3 length is 18 residues. The CDR3 DNA follows: TGTGCCAGTAGACCCGGGGGGCTGTCTTTAGGAAGGAACACTGAAGCTTTCTTT. It encodes CASRPGGLSLGRNTEAFF.